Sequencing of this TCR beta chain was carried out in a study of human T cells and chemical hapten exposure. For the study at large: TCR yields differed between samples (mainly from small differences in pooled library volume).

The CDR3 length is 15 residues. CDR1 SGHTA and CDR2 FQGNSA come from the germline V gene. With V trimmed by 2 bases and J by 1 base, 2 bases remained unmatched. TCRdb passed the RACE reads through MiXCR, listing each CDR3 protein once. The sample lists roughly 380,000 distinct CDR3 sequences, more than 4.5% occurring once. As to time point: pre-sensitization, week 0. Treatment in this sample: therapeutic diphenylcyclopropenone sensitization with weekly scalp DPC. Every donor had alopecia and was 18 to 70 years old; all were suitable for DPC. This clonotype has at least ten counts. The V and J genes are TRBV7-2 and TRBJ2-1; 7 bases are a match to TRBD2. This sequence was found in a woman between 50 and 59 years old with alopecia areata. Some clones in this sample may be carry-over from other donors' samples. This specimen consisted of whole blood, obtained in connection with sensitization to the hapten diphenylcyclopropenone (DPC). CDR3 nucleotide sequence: TGTGCCAGCAGCTTAAACGGGGGGTCCTACAATGAGCAGTTCTTC. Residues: CASSLNGGSYNEQFF.